One and the same sample provided the 23 T cell receptor beta chains below, sequenced in a study of T cells in Graves' hyperthyroidism and ophthalmopathy. Amplification of TCR beta CDR3 regions was performed using RNA transcripts as template. TCR CDR3 regions were first amplified by RT-PCR with HTBI primers. One entry per CDR3 protein results from TCRdb running MiXCR on the multiplex PCR reads. The data show more than 350,000 distinct CDR3 sequences, about 16% seen once. What was sequenced was blood. These receptors originate from an older woman with Graves' ophthalmopathy.

This clonotype was counted many times. J is TRBJ2-2 and V is TRBV2; D remains unclear. Trimming pared 6 bases from V and 6 bases from J, leaving 8 bases between. Per germline, CDR1 SNHLY and CDR2 FYNNEI. The CDR3 totals 12 residues. CDR3 loop: CASRGVPGELFF. CDR3 nucleotides: TGTGCCAGCAGAGGAGTGCCCGGGGAGCTGTTTTTT.

This clonotype has ten or more counts. The V call is TRBV24-1, the J call TRBJ1-5, with D tentatively TRBD1 (6 bases). The CDR3 totals 20 residues. Between the trimmed V and J ends, which lost 8 bases and 3 bases, there was a span of 31 bases. Germline V CDR1 and CDR2: KGHDR, SFDVKD. Here the CDR3 reads CATTPRGGGASKYDNQPQHF. In DNA form, the CDR3 reads TGTGCCACCACCCCCCGGGGTGGGGGGGCTTCTAAGTACGACAATCAGCCCCAGCATTTT.

This clonotype occurred many times. The chain carries TRBV11-2 and TRBJ1-6; 7 bases are shared with TRBD1. Germline V gene sequence: CDR1 SGHAT, CDR2 FQNNGV. Trimming took 2 bases from V and 5 from J; bases not matched to a gene: 3. CDR3 length: 15 residues. The CDR3 bases are TGTGCCAGCAGCTTAACAGGGGATCATAATTCACCCCTCCACTTT. It specifies CASSLTGDHNSPLHF.

V and J are TRBV7-6 and TRBJ2-7; 8 bases align to TRBD1. In germline, CDR1 is SGHVS, CDR2 FNYEAQ. The V segment lost 4 bases and the J segment 2 bases; nucleotides outside the gene matches: 10. CDR3 size: 16 residues. The CDR3 nucleotides read TGTGCCAGCAGCTCCTTGGGACAGGAATTTACCTACGAGCAGTACTTC. Translation gives CASSSLGQEFTYEQYF.

The rearrangement joins TRBV19 to TRBJ2-1; 8 bases line up with TRBD2. V shed 3 bases and J 8 bases; nucleotides not matched to a gene: 6. Germline CDR1 reads LNHDA; CDR2 reads SQIVND (reference sequence). The CDR3 is made up of 14 amino acids. The CDR3 DNA reads as TGTGCCAGTAGTATGGGGACTAGGAACTATGAGCAGTTCTTC. Translation gives CASSMGTRNYEQFF.

This clonotype was counted only a few times. The chain uses TRBV2 and TRBJ1-1, with D maybe TRBD1 (6 bases). With 7 bases removed from V and 0 bases from J, the gap between germline ends came to 18 bases. This CDR3 contains 16 residues. The germline V gene has CDR1 SNHLY and CDR2 FYNNEI. In DNA form, the CDR3 reads TGTGCCAGCACCAGGGACATGAGGGTCCTGAACACTGAAGCTTTCTTT. This codes for CASTRDMRVLNTEAFF.

Many counts were recorded for this clonotype. The rearrangement joins TRBV28 to TRBJ1-2; 9 nucleotides align to TRBD1. The CDR3 is made up of 12 amino acids. J lost 7 bases, V lost 8 bases, and 5 bases had no gene match. From germline, CDR1 is MDHEN and CDR2 SYDVKM. Written as DNA, the CDR3 is TGTGCCAGCGGAAGGACAGGGGTTGGCTACACCTTC. It codes for CASGRTGVGYTF.

The chain uses TRBV6-2 or TRBV6-3 and TRBJ1-4; D not certain. V was cut by 5 bases and J by 3 bases, with 16 bases left in between. This CDR3 spans 16 amino acids. CDR1 and CDR2 from the germline V gene are MNHEY and SVGEGT. CDR3 residues: CASSKTPPRANEKLFF. CDR3 bases: TGTGCCAGCAGTAAGACTCCACCGAGGGCTAATGAAAAACTGTTTTTT.

Points on this clonotype: A much bigger clone sits one base away, suggesting this may be a read error. J is TRBJ2-1 and V is TRBV2; the D is unclear. This CDR3 is 14 amino acids long. Germline CDR1 reads SNHLY; CDR2 reads FYNNEI. The CDR3 region has the DNA TGTGCCGGCAGTGAAGCGCTTCCAGGCGCCAGTCAGTTCTTC. Protein product: CAGSEALPGASQFF. Based on the CDR3 plus reference TRBV2 and TRBJ2-1, the full variable domain is EPEVTQTPSHQVTQMGQEVILRCVPISNHLYFYWYRQILGQKVEFLVSFYNNEISEKSEIFDDQFSVERPDGSNFTLKIRSTKLEDSAMYFCAGSEALPGASQFFGPGTRLTVL.

The CDR3 sequence is CASSQVGGGLADFSSYNEQFF. The CDR3 bases are TGTGCCAGCAGCCAAGTGGGTGGGGGACTAGCGGACTTCAGCTCCTACAATGAGCAGTTCTTC. The rearrangement links TRBV11-1 to TRBJ2-1, with 11 positions matching TRBD2. Germline loops: CDR1 SGHAT, CDR2 FQDESV (reference sequence). This CDR3 contains 21 residues. The trim removed 5 bases at V and 0 bases at J, leaving 18 bases unmatched.

The table lists this clonotype with many counts. This chain joins TRBV7-9 and TRBJ1-1; D gene uncertain. Germline V gene data show CDR1 as SEHNR and CDR2 as FQNEAQ (reference sequence). Trimming took off 6 bases at V and 5 bases at J, with 10 bases between the two ends. The CDR3 has 12 amino acids. The CDR3, as DNA: TGTGCCAGCAGTTCTGGGTATACTGAAGCTTTCTTT. This codes for CASSSGYTEAFF.

This clonotype was picked up a small number of times. The chain recombines TRBV28 with TRBJ2-4, with D tentatively TRBD1 (5 bases). CDR1 and CDR2 (germline): MDHEN, SYDVKM. The CDR3 loop spans 16 amino acids. Between the trimmed V and J ends, which lost 2 bases and 3 bases, there was a span of 14 bases. The CDR3 DNA sequence: TGTGCCAGCAGTTTACGGCAGGGTTTCGTCAAAAACATTCAGTACTTC. Translated, it gives CASSLRQGFVKNIQYF. Full variable domain (rest looked up from reference TRBV28 and TRBJ2-4): DVKVTQSSRYLVKRTGEKVFLECVQDMDHENMFWYRQDPGLGLRLIYFSYDVKMKEKGDIPEGYSVSREKKERFSLILESASTNQTSMYLCASSLRQGFVKNIQYFGAGTRLSVL.

This clonotype was recorded at least ten times. The J gene is TRBJ1-5, the V gene TRBV2, with TRBD1 matching 10 bases. V was pared by 7 bases and J by 6 bases, with 6 bases of the junction left unmatched. The length of the CDR3 is 14 residues. In germline, CDR1 is SNHLY, CDR2 FYNNEI. CDR3 region: CASTRQGASQPQHF. Here the CDR3 DNA reads TGTGCCAGCACCCGACAGGGGGCAAGTCAGCCCCAGCATTTT.

This sequence joins TRBV12-5 and TRBJ2-5; D is ambiguous. Germline V lookup: CDR1 LGHNT, CDR2 FRNRAP. Trimming took 2 bases from V and 5 from J, leaving 6 bases between them. The CDR3 is 12 residues long. CDR3 nucleotide sequence: TGTGCTAGTGGTTTGTGGCGGGAGACCCAGTACTTC. Residues: CASGLWRETQYF. Filled out from reference TRBV12-5 and TRBJ2-5, the complete variable domain reads DARVTQTPRHKVTEMGQEVTMRCQPILGHNTVFWYRQTMMQGLELLAYFRNRAPLDDSGMPKDRFSAEMPDATLATLKIQPSEPRDSAVYFCASGLWRETQYFGPGTRLLVL.

This clonotype was seen only a few times. The DNA for the CDR3 is TGTGCCAGCAGCCCGAGGGGGGACAGGGTAGACAATGAGCAGTTCTTC. It is translated as CASSPRGDRVDNEQFF. The chain couples TRBV9 to TRBJ2-1; 9 bases are a match to TRBD1. Trimming cost V 4 bases and J 5 bases; bases outside gene matches: 10. This CDR3 has 16 residues. Germline V gene lookup returns CDR1 SGDLS and CDR2 YYNGEE.

The V call is TRBV19, the J call TRBJ2-3; D might be TRBD2 (5 bases). The V end lost 1 base, the J end lost 1 base, and 6 bases lay between the germline ends. This CDR3 contains 14 residues. Germline V CDR1 and CDR2: LNHDA, SQIVND (reference sequence). The CDR3 nucleotides are TGTGCCAGTAGTATAGCACTAGGCACAGATACGCAGTATTTT. Translating it yields CASSIALGTDTQYF. The entire variable domain, with the rest obtained from reference TRBV19 and TRBJ2-3, is as follows: DGGITQSPKYLFRKEGQNVTLSCEQNLNHDAMYWYRQDPGQGLRLIYYSQIVNDFQKGDIAEGYSVSREKKESFPLTVTSAQKNPTAFYLCASSIALGTDTQYFGPGTRLTVL.

This clonotype has a handful of counts. This chain connects TRBV9 to TRBJ2-1, with D perhaps matching TRBD2 (5 bases). The CDR3 runs to 16 residues. V lost 4 bases and J lost 4, with 18 bases in between. Germline lookup yields CDR1 SGDLS and CDR2 YYNGEE. CDR3 nucleotides: TGTGCCAGCAGCCCCCGACGGGCTAGCCCTTACAATGAGCAGTTCTTC. Protein: CASSPRRASPYNEQFF.

The chain links TRBV9 to TRBJ2-6, with D possibly TRBD1 on 5 matching bases. Germline CDR1 and CDR2: SGDLS and YYNGEE. The CDR3 sequence is 16 residues long. V shed 2 bases and J shed 0 bases, with 9 bases lying between them. The CDR3 DNA reads as TGTGCCAGCAGCGTTACGGACACCTCTGGGGCCAACGTCCTGACTTTC. Translating gives CASSVTDTSGANVLTF.

This clonotype was picked up many times. The rearrangement joins TRBV20-1 to TRBJ2-5, with 11 bases that match TRBD2. V lost 1 base, J lost 1 base, and 2 bases stayed unmatched. The CDR3 loop spans 15 amino acids. Germline loops: CDR1 DFQATT, CDR2 SNEGSKA (reference sequence). The CDR3 sequence is CSARASGRPQETQYF. CDR3 in DNA: TGCAGTGCTAGAGCTAGCGGGAGGCCCCAAGAGACCCAGTACTTC.

This clonotype has a count of ten or more. The rearrangement joins TRBV7-2 to TRBJ2-5, with D uncertain. Trimming stripped 3 bases from V and 5 bases from J, with 13 bases between. Germline lookup yields CDR1 SGHTA and CDR2 FQGNSA. The CDR3 extends over 14 amino acids. Here the CDR3 DNA reads TGTGCCAGCAGCTTCACGGACGGGTGGGAGACCCAGTACTTC. Translation: CASSFTDGWETQYF.

This clonotype was recorded at least ten times. The chain employs TRBV6-1 and TRBJ2-7; 9 bases line up with TRBD2. Germline loops: CDR1 MNHNS, CDR2 SASEGT. V lost 5 bases and J lost 0; bases outside the gene matches: 8. This CDR3 is 16 amino acids long. The CDR3 loop reads CASSYLAGGPSYEQYF. DNA for the CDR3: TGTGCCAGCAGTTATCTGGCGGGAGGGCCCTCCTACGAGCAGTACTTC.

Ten or more counts support this clonotype. The chain employs TRBV20-1 and TRBJ2-7, with D hard to call. The germline V gene encodes CDR1 DFQATT and CDR2 SNEGSKA (reference sequence). The CDR3 consists of 16 residues. V was trimmed by 0 bases and J by 5 bases, leaving 20 bases between them. The CDR3 sequence: CSARDRGVSLVNEQYF. In DNA form, the CDR3 reads TGCAGTGCTAGAGATCGTGGGGTCAGCCTAGTAAACGAGCAGTACTTC.

This clonotype was counted at least ten times. V gene TRBV20-1 combines with J gene TRBJ2-1; 7 bases match TRBD2. V shed 0 bases, J shed 10 bases, and the junction held 12 bases outside the gene matches. The germline V gene has CDR1 DFQATT and CDR2 SNEGSKA (reference sequence). This CDR3 region has 15 residues. In DNA form, the CDR3 reads TGCAGTGCTAGAGATCTGGGTAGCGGGTTGGGGGAGCAGTTCTTC. Its translation is CSARDLGSGLGEQFF.